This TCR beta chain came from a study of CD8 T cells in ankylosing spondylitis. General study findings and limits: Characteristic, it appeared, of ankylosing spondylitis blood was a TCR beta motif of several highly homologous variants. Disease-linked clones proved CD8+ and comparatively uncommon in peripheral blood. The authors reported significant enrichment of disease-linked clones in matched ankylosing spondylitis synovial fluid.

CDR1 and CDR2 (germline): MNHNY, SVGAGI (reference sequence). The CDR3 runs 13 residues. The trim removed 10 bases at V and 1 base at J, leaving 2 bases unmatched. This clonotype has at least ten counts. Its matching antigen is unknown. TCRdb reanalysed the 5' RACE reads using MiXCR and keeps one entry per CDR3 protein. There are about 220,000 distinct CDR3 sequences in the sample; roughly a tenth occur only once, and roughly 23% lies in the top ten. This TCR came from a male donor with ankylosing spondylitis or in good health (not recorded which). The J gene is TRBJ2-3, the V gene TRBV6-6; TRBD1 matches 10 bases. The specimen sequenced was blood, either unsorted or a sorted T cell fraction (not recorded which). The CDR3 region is CATGTGGTDTQYF. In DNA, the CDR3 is TGTGCCACCGGGACAGGGGGCACAGATACGCAGTATTTT.